This T cell receptor (beta chain) was documented in a study of OX40 agonist ivuxolimab in advanced cancers. Study-level background: As their treatment, patients were administered ivuxolimab, an agonistic anti-OX40 (CD134) antibody.

The germline gives CDR1 MDHEN, CDR2 SYDVKM. This CDR3 is built from 15 residues. Trimming cost V 8 bases and J 7 bases, with 18 bases left between them. Sequenced by immunoSEQ multiplex PCR; TCRdb stores in-frame clones only, minus some. The table includes 55,000 to 75,000 clones, 91% detected once. The chain uses TRBV28 and TRBJ1-6, with D tentatively TRBD1 (6 bases). The sample here was CD4+ or CD8+ T cells sorted from blood, taken in a trial of the OX40 agonist ivuxolimab. The receptor comes from an adult with an advanced solid tumor such as melanoma, head and neck, liver or kidney cancer. Here the CDR3 reads CASGTGGSKNSPLHF. In DNA form, the CDR3 reads TGTGCCAGCGGAACGGGGGGCAGTAAAAATTCACCCCTCCACTTT.